This T cell receptor beta chain was identified during a study of cytomegalovirus exposure and HLA in healthy donors. 60 Vbeta and 13 Jbeta primers were used in PCR. Assay used: immunoSEQ multiplex PCR; TCRdb lists only in-frame clones, some missing. The sample records about 170,000 clones, 80% to 85% being singletons. The V end lost 3 bases, the J end lost 8 bases, and 12 bases lay between the germline ends. Germline CDR1 SGHRS, CDR2 YFSETQ. This CDR3 is built from 13 residues. Whole-study results and caveats: Rare sequences made up most TCRs, while some public TCRs were found in many donors. According to a later analysis, donors in an Asian-associated ancestry cluster reportedly had fewer N-insertions than the roughly 630-donor mean.

On this clone itself: Antigen unknown.

Sample: PBMCs. This TCR came from a girl aged 2 to 9 in good health and CMV-seropositive. The V and J genes are TRBV5-1 and TRBJ1-3; D may be TRBD1 (5 bases). The CDR3 nucleotides read TGCGCCAGCAGCTCTCAGGGTCAAGACACCATATATTTT. This encodes CASSSQGQDTIYF.